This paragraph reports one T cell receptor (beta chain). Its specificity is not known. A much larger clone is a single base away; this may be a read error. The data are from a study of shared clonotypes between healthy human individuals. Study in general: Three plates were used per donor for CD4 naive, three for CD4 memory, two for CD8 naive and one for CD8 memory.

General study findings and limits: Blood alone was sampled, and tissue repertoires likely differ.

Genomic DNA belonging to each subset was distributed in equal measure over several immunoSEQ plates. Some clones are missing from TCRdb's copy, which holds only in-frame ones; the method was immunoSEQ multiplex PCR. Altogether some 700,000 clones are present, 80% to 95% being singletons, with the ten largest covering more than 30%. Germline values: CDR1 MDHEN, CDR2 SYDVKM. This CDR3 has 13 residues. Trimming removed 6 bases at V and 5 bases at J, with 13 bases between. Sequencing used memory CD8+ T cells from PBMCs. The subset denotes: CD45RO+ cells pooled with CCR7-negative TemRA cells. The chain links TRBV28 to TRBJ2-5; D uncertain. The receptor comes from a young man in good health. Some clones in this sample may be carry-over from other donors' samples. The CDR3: CASRTEQWETQYF. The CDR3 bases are TGTGCCAGCAGAACGGAACAGTGGGAGACCCAGTACTTC.